This is a list of T cell receptor beta chains from one sample in a study of T-cell reconstitution after alpha-beta-depleted transplantation in children. TCRdb fed the PCR reads into MiXCR, producing one record per CDR3 protein. The table has tens of thousands of distinct CDR3 sequences, about 40% seen once; the top ten hold approximately 98%. The sample in question was PBMCs, mostly from graft donor cells, obtained 360 days after TCRalphabeta/CD19-depleted stem cell transplant. All receptors come from a male patient aged 10-17 years who had a stem cell transplant for acute lymphoblastic leukemia, so the T cells may come from the graft donor. CDR3s include the opening cysteine and the closing phenylalanine or tryptophan. The D gene is left open where the match is weak. Clone size is shown for a subset of rows, as once, few, many or a class of expanded clone.

j_call: TRBJ2-5
d_call: .
clone_size: .
v_call: TRBV7-3
cdr3_aa: CASAGGTQETQYF
cdr3_nt: TGTGCCAGCGCAGGCGGTACCCAAGAGACCCAGTACTTC

j_call: TRBJ2-7
d_call: TRBD1
clone_size: .
v_call: TRBV4-1
cdr3_aa: CASSLPGTGSEQYF
cdr3_nt: TGCGCCAGCAGCCTCCCCGGGACAGGGAGTGAGCAGTACTTC

j_call: TRBJ2-2
d_call: .
clone_size: .
v_call: TRBV10-3
cdr3_aa: CAIRGGNTGELFF
cdr3_nt: TGTGCCATCAGGGGGGGGAACACCGGGGAGCTGTTTTTT

j_call: TRBJ2-7
d_call: .
clone_size: once
v_call: TRBV5-1
cdr3_aa: CASSLVHLNSYEQYF
cdr3_nt: TGCGCCAGCAGCTTGGTACACCTCAACTCCTACGAGCAGTACTTC

j_call: TRBJ2-7
d_call: .
clone_size: .
v_call: TRBV12-3/TRBV12-4
cdr3_aa: CASSLARRALEQYF
cdr3_nt: TGTGCCAGCAGTTTAGCGCGGCGGGCCCTCGAGCAGTACTTC

j_call: TRBJ1-1
d_call: .
clone_size: .
v_call: TRBV12-3/TRBV12-4
cdr3_aa: CASSPHLFGTEAFF
cdr3_nt: TGTGCCAGCAGTCCTCACCTATTCGGTACTGAAGCTTTCTTT

j_call: TRBJ1-1
d_call: TRBD1
clone_size: few
v_call: TRBV20-1
cdr3_aa: CSARDRDRGLTEAFF
cdr3_nt: TGCAGTGCTCGAGACCGGGACAGGGGACTCACTGAAGCTTTCTTT

j_call: TRBJ2-2
d_call: .
clone_size: .
v_call: TRBV5-1
cdr3_aa: CASRRNLQNTGELFF
cdr3_nt: TGCGCCAGCCGGAGGAACCTACAGAACACCGGGGAGCTGTTTTTT

j_call: TRBJ2-7
d_call: .
clone_size: once
v_call: TRBV7-2
cdr3_aa: CASSLGSGQLSKQYF
cdr3_nt: TGTGCCAGCAGCTTAGGGTCAGGACAGCTTAGCAAGCAGTACTTC

j_call: TRBJ2-7
d_call: .
clone_size: few
v_call: TRBV7-3
cdr3_aa: CASSPGGPPYEQYF
cdr3_nt: TGTGCCAGCAGCCCCGGAGGTCCTCCCTACGAGCAGTACTTC

j_call: TRBJ2-5
d_call: TRBD1
clone_size: once
v_call: TRBV11-2
cdr3_aa: CASSLLRGHETQYF
cdr3_nt: TGTGCCAGCAGCTTACTCAGGGGGCATGAGACCCAGTACTTC

j_call: TRBJ2-1
d_call: TRBD1
clone_size: .
v_call: TRBV6-1
cdr3_aa: CASRPHRGRRSDEQFF
cdr3_nt: TGTGCCAGCAGACCCCACAGGGGGCGGCGTAGCGATGAGCAGTTCTTC

j_call: TRBJ2-1
d_call: TRBD1
clone_size: .
v_call: TRBV2
cdr3_aa: CASSEMWRRTGTGVEQFF
cdr3_nt: TGTGCCAGCAGTGAAATGTGGAGGAGGACCGGGACAGGGGTTGAGCAGTTCTTC

j_call: TRBJ2-7
d_call: .
clone_size: .
v_call: TRBV7-9
cdr3_aa: CASSNGRSEQYF
cdr3_nt: TGTGCCAGCAGCAATGGGCGAAGCGAGCAGTACTTC

j_call: TRBJ2-7
d_call: TRBD1
clone_size: few
v_call: TRBV7-9
cdr3_aa: CASSLDGTGVADEQYF
cdr3_nt: TGTGCCAGCAGCTTAGATGGGACAGGGGTGGCAGACGAGCAGTACTTC

j_call: TRBJ2-7
d_call: TRBD1
clone_size: .
v_call: TRBV7-2
cdr3_aa: CASSLSSQGSYEQYF
cdr3_nt: TGTGCCAGCAGCCTATCTTCACAGGGGTCCTACGAGCAGTACTTC

j_call: TRBJ2-2
d_call: TRBD1
clone_size: once
v_call: TRBV12-3/TRBV12-4
cdr3_aa: CASTPDRGYTGELFF
cdr3_nt: TGTGCCAGCACCCCCGACAGGGGATACACCGGGGAGCTGTTTTTT

j_call: TRBJ2-7
d_call: .
clone_size: few
v_call: TRBV4-1
cdr3_aa: CASSQEGYSYEQYF
cdr3_nt: TGCGCCAGCAGCCAAGAGGGATACTCCTACGAGCAGTACTTC

j_call: TRBJ2-5
d_call: .
clone_size: .
v_call: TRBV29-1
cdr3_aa: CSVGLVETQYF
cdr3_nt: TGCAGCGTTGGTCTGGTGGAGACCCAGTACTTC

j_call: TRBJ2-7
d_call: .
clone_size: few
v_call: TRBV27
cdr3_aa: CASSPTRVSYEQYF
cdr3_nt: TGTGCCAGCAGCCCCACCCGGGTCTCCTACGAGCAGTACTTC

j_call: TRBJ2-1
d_call: .
clone_size: .
v_call: TRBV20-1
cdr3_aa: CSARPADSYNEQFF
cdr3_nt: TGCAGTGCTAGGCCAGCGGACTCCTACAATGAGCAGTTCTTC

j_call: TRBJ2-7
d_call: TRBD1
clone_size: many
v_call: TRBV6-1
cdr3_aa: CASSPGTGRHEQYF
cdr3_nt: TGTGCCAGCAGTCCAGGGACAGGGAGACACGAGCAGTACTTC

j_call: TRBJ1-5
d_call: .
clone_size: .
v_call: TRBV5-1
cdr3_aa: CASSLGQAGQPQHF
cdr3_nt: TGCGCCAGCAGCTTGGGGCAGGCCGGGCAGCCCCAGCATTTT

j_call: TRBJ2-5
d_call: TRBD1
clone_size: once
v_call: TRBV20-1
cdr3_aa: CSAYPGQGAETQYF
cdr3_nt: TGCAGTGCTTATCCGGGACAGGGGGCAGAGACCCAGTACTTC

j_call: TRBJ2-1
d_call: .
clone_size: .
v_call: TRBV7-9
cdr3_aa: CASSSRLRGVRAYEQFF
cdr3_nt: TGTGCCAGCAGCTCCCGGCTAAGAGGAGTGCGGGCGTATGAGCAGTTCTTC

j_call: TRBJ2-5
d_call: .
clone_size: .
v_call: TRBV15
cdr3_aa: CATSRGNRGGETQYF
cdr3_nt: TGTGCCACCAGCAGAGGGAACAGGGGGGGAGAGACCCAGTACTTC

j_call: TRBJ2-7
d_call: TRBD1
clone_size: few
v_call: TRBV24-1
cdr3_aa: CATSDSTGVEYF
cdr3_nt: TGTGCCACCAGTGATTCCACAGGGGTTGAATACTTC

j_call: TRBJ2-7
d_call: TRBD2
clone_size: .
v_call: TRBV4-3
cdr3_aa: CASSSGTKADEQYF
cdr3_nt: TGCGCCAGCAGCTCCGGGACTAAGGCTGACGAGCAGTACTTC

j_call: TRBJ2-3
d_call: TRBD1
clone_size: .
v_call: TRBV27
cdr3_aa: CASSFGTGATDTQYF
cdr3_nt: TGTGCCAGCAGTTTTGGGACAGGGGCGACAGATACGCAGTATTTT

j_call: TRBJ1-2
d_call: .
clone_size: once
v_call: TRBV4-1
cdr3_aa: CASSQGPDRVQLDGYTF
cdr3_nt: TGCGCCAGCAGCCAAGGTCCCGACCGAGTACAACTGGATGGCTACACCTTC

j_call: TRBJ1-5
d_call: .
clone_size: once
v_call: TRBV5-1
cdr3_aa: CASSLVGERNQPQHF
cdr3_nt: TGCGCCAGCAGCTTGGTGGGGGAGCGCAATCAGCCCCAGCATTTT

j_call: TRBJ2-1
d_call: TRBD2
clone_size: .
v_call: TRBV2
cdr3_aa: CASSQLAGTSYNEQFF
cdr3_nt: TGTGCCAGCAGCCAACTAGCGGGGACTTCCTACAATGAGCAGTTCTTC

j_call: TRBJ2-2
d_call: .
clone_size: .
v_call: TRBV5-1
cdr3_aa: CASSSGSLRGELFF
cdr3_nt: TGCGCCAGCAGCTCCGGGTCCCTCCGGGGGGAGCTGTTTTTT

j_call: TRBJ2-1
d_call: TRBD2
clone_size: .
v_call: TRBV13
cdr3_aa: CASSFASGNNEQFF
cdr3_nt: TGTGCCAGCAGCTTTGCTAGCGGGAACAATGAGCAGTTCTTC

j_call: TRBJ2-1
d_call: TRBD2
clone_size: .
v_call: TRBV6-2/TRBV6-3
cdr3_aa: CASGGGDYNEQFF
cdr3_nt: TGTGCCAGCGGCGGGGGGGACTACAATGAGCAGTTCTTC

j_call: TRBJ2-5
d_call: .
clone_size: .
v_call: TRBV11-2
cdr3_aa: CASSHSTDRQETQYF
cdr3_nt: TGTGCCAGCAGCCACTCGACAGACCGTCAAGAGACCCAGTACTTC